The clone carrying this TCR beta chain was seen at least ten times. Its antigen is undetermined. This specimen comes from a study of regulatory T cells in long-lasting Graves disease. Notes on the study in general: Persistent Graves' patients showed less TCR diversity than newly diagnosed ones.

Building the TCR beta libraries relied on iRepertoire HTBI primers, and CDR3 regions underwent Arm-PCR. TCRdb re-derived calls from the multiplex PCR reads in MiXCR, one entry per CDR3 protein. The sample yields 350,000 to 450,000 distinct CDR3 sequences, over 9.5% seen once. Time point indicated: newly diagnosed GD, antithyroid drugs for less than 3 months. Isolated PBMC RNA provided the starting material for the TCR library. Diagnosing Graves' disease relied on the American Thyroid Association guidelines. Another study also made use of these data, one on T cells in Graves' hyperthyroidism and ophthalmopathy. In that study: Participants, patients aged 18 to 65, had newly diagnosed hyperthyroidism with a duration under 2 months. With the HTBI primer set, the TCR CDR3 went through a first round of RT-PCR.

The sequenced sample was peripheral blood mononuclear cells (PBMCs), obtained at new diagnosis, from a patient treated with antithyroid drugs. This receptor was obtained from a woman between 18 and 29 years old with Graves disease.

The CDR3 is CASSLDSYTGELFF. The CDR3 bases are TGTGCCAGCAGCTTGGACAGTTACACCGGGGAGCTGTTTTTT. The chain joins TRBV7-2 to TRBJ2-2; possible D gene TRBD1, 6 bases. The CDR3 has 14 amino acids. The germline gives CDR1 SGHTA, CDR2 FQGNSA. With 3 bases removed from V and 3 bases from J, the gap between germline ends came to 8 bases.